This TCR beta chain came from a study of long-term antiretroviral therapy in people with HIV. Investigators performed immunoSEQ version v3.0 at survey level. Assay used: immunoSEQ multiplex PCR; TCRdb lists only in-frame clones, some missing. The sample lists about 39,000 clones, 86% occurring once. This clone was observed a handful of times. The identical CDR3 is also encoded by other nucleotide sequences in the sample. Everyone in the study who had HIV was treated in the United States. The sample consisted of unsorted PBMCs, taken 1.2 years after starting antiretroviral therapy. The receptor was isolated from a woman between 50 and 59 years old with HIV.

For the CDR3, the DNA is TGTGCCAGCAGCCGCCCCTACAATGAGCAGTTCTTC. It translates to CASSRPYNEQFF. The chain couples TRBV6-6 to TRBJ2-1, with D hard to call. CDR1 is MNHNY and CDR2 is SVGAGI in the germline V gene (reference sequence). V dropped 6 bases and J dropped 2 bases, with 5 bases sitting between them. This CDR3 has 12 amino acids.